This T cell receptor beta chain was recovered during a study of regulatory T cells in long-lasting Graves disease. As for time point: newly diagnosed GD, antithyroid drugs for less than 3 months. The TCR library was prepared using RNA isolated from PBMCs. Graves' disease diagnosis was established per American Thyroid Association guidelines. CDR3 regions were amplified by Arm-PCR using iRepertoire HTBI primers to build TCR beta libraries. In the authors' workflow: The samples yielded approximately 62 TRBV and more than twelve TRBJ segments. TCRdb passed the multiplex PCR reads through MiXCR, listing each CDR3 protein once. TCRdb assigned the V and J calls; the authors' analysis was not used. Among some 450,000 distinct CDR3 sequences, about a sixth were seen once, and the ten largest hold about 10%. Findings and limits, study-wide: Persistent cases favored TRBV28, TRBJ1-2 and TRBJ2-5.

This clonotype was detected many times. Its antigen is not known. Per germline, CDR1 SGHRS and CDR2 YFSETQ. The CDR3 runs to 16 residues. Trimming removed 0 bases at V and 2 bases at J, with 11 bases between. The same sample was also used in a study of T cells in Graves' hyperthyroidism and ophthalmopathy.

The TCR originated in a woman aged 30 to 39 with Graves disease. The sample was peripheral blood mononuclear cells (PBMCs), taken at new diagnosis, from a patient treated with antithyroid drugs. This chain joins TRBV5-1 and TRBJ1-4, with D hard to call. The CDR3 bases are TGCGCCAGCAGCTTGGGGGGTATCGGTACTAATGAAAAACTGTTTTTT. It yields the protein CASSLGGIGTNEKLFF. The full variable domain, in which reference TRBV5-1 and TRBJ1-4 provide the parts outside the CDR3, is KAGVTQTPRYLIKTRGQQVTLSCSPISGHRSVSWYQQTPGQGLQFLFEYFSETQRNKGNFPGRFSGRQFSNSRSEMNVSTLELGDSALYLCASSLGGIGTNEKLFFGSGTQLSVL.